The 23 T cell receptor beta chains listed next were all sequenced from one sample in a study of T-cell reconstitution after alpha-beta-depleted transplantation in children. During its preparation, the TCRbeta library received unique molecular identifiers. MiXCR was run by TCRdb on the PCR reads, yielding one entry per CDR3 protein. The table includes about 500,000 distinct CDR3 sequences, about 33% detected once. Source: PBMCs from the stem cell graft donor, taken from the stem cell graft. These receptors were obtained from a human donor who donated a stem cell graft to a child with aplastic anemia.

The chain joins TRBV10-3 to TRBJ1-1; D is uncertain. Germline values: CDR1 ENHRY, CDR2 SYGVKD. The V and J ends lost 0 bases and 0 bases respectively, with 11 bases between them. The CDR3 consists of 16 residues. CDR3 in amino acids: CAISESDRQLNTEAFF. The CDR3 bases are TGTGCCATCAGTGAGTCGGACCGCCAACTGAACACTGAAGCTTTCTTT.

This clonotype turned up a few times. The chain combines TRBV29-1 with TRBJ2-2, with 10 positions matching TRBD2. This CDR3 is built from 14 residues. Unmatched junction bases numbered 7, after V lost 6 bases and J lost 6 bases. The germline CDR1 and CDR2 sequences are SQVTM and ANQGSEA. CDR3 protein: CSVGPSGSSGELFF. The CDR3 DNA reads as TGCAGCGTCGGTCCTAGCGGGAGTTCCGGGGAGCTGTTTTTT.

This chain connects TRBV18 to TRBJ1-1, with 7 bases lining up with TRBD1. CDR1 KGHSH and CDR2 LQKENI come from the germline V gene. The junction had 18 bases not matched to a gene; V was cut back by 6 bases and J by 11 bases. The CDR3 is made up of 15 amino acids. The CDR3 reads CASSLTGQQDLGAFF. The CDR3 bases are TGTGCCAGCTCCCTCACGGGACAGCAAGACTTAGGGGCTTTCTTT.

Here the CDR3 DNA reads TGTGCCACCAGTGAGCTTGCCCGAAATGAGCAGTTCTTC. Protein sequence: CATSELARNEQFF. The rearrangement joins TRBV24-1 to TRBJ2-1; D unresolved. V lost 4 bases and J 7 bases, leaving 10 bases between the germline ends. The V gene's germline CDR1 is KGHDR and CDR2 SFDVKD. The CDR3 length is 13 residues.

The chain employs TRBV20-1 and TRBJ2-5, with TRBD2 identical over 8 bases. V shed 2 bases, J shed 8 bases, and the junction held 4 bases outside the gene matches. Germline CDR1 and CDR2: DFQATT and SNEGSKA (reference sequence). The CDR3 runs to 12 residues. Here the CDR3 reads CSARQREFTQYF. Here the CDR3 DNA reads TGCAGTGCTAGACAGCGGGAGTTCACCCAGTACTTC.

CDR3 DNA: TGCAGCGTTGAAGAGCGAGGACAGGGGGGTGGCTACACCTTC. It specifies CSVEERGQGGGYTF. This chain links TRBV29-1 with TRBJ1-2, with 10 bases lining up with TRBD1. Losses at the gene ends were 0 bases for V and 7 bases for J; bases not matched to a gene: 5. CDR3 length: 14 amino acids. Germline CDR1 is SQVTM and CDR2 is ANQGSEA.

The gene calls are TRBV4-3 and TRBJ1-4, with 7 bases that match TRBD1. There are 16 residues in the CDR3. J lost 6 bases, V lost 0 bases, and 7 bases had no gene match. Germline-derived CDR1 and CDR2 are LGHNA and YSLEER. The chain's CDR3 is CASSQDLGTADEKLFF. The CDR3 DNA reads as TGCGCCAGCAGCCAAGATCTTGGGACAGCGGATGAAAAACTGTTTTTT.

V usage is TRBV18 and J usage is TRBJ1-3; TRBD1 might be the D (5 bases). Trimming stripped 4 bases from V and 0 bases from J, with 13 bases between. The CDR3 runs to 16 residues. CDR1 KGHSH and CDR2 LQKENI come from the germline V gene. Here the CDR3 reads CASSRVTGGSGNTIYF. The CDR3 DNA reads TGTGCCAGCTCACGCGTGACGGGGGGCTCTGGAAACACCATATATTTT.

Ten or more counts support this clonotype. The chain recombines TRBV19 with TRBJ2-7; 9 nucleotides match TRBD1. The CDR3 is 13 residues long. With V trimmed by 6 bases and J by 6 bases, 6 bases remained unmatched. Germline CDR1 reads LNHDA; CDR2 reads SQIVND (reference sequence). The CDR3 reads CASSRTGVAEQYV. CDR3 bases: TGTGCCAGTAGCCGGACAGGGGTGGCCGAGCAGTACGTC.

The chain combines TRBV20-1 with TRBJ2-7; possibly TRBD2 for D (6 bases). From germline, CDR1 is DFQATT and CDR2 SNEGSKA (reference sequence). Trimming removed 3 bases from V and 6 bases from J, with 21 bases in between. The CDR3 sequence is 15 residues long. The CDR3 reads CSASGGGKAESEQYF. CDR3 in DNA: TGCAGTGCTAGCGGTGGAGGGAAGGCGGAAAGCGAGCAGTACTTC.

The rearrangement links TRBV20-1 to TRBJ1-5; 7 bases fit TRBD1. The CDR3 is 15 amino acids. The germline V gene has CDR1 DFQATT and CDR2 SNEGSKA (reference sequence). The junction had 10 bases not matched to a gene; V was cut back by 2 bases and J by 6 bases. CDR3 DNA sequence: TGCAGTGCTAGACAGGGGACAGAGCCAAGTCAGCCCCAGCATTTT. As protein: CSARQGTEPSQPQHF.

The chain joins TRBV29-1 to TRBJ2-2, with D perhaps TRBD1 or TRBD2 (6 bases each). Germline lookup yields CDR1 SQVTM and CDR2 ANQGSEA. The V and J ends lost 6 bases and 7 bases respectively, with 15 bases between them. CDR3 length: 13 residues. The chain's CDR3 is CSVKRGQGGELFF. As DNA, the CDR3 is TGCAGCGTGAAACGGGGGCAAGGCGGGGAGCTGTTTTTT.

The CDR3, as DNA: TGCAGTGCCCGAGGAGGCACGGACAGGGGGCGTGAAAAACTGTTTTTT. This codes for CSARGGTDRGREKLFF. This chain connects TRBV20-1 to TRBJ1-4, with 11 bases lining up with TRBD1. The V gene's germline CDR1 is DFQATT and CDR2 SNEGSKA (reference sequence). CDR3 size: 16 residues. The ends lost 6 bases at V and 7 bases at J; junction bases unmatched: 13.

The V call is TRBV28, the J call TRBJ2-5; D might be TRBD2 (5 bases). Deletions cut 6 bases from V and 5 bases from J, with 10 bases between. The CDR3 length is 12 residues. The V gene's germline CDR1 is MDHEN and CDR2 SYDVKM. The CDR3 DNA reads TGTGCCAGCAGCACTAGAAGGGAGACCCAGTACTTC. Translation gives CASSTRRETQYF. The whole variable domain, remainder taken from reference TRBV28 and TRBJ2-5, is DVKVTQSSRYLVKRTGEKVFLECVQDMDHENMFWYRQDPGLGLRLIYFSYDVKMKEKGDIPEGYSVSREKKERFSLILESASTNQTSMYLCASSTRRETQYFGPGTRLLVL.

The rearrangement links TRBV18 to TRBJ2-1; D might be TRBD1 (7 bases). The CDR3 contains 20 residues. Germline loops: CDR1 KGHSH, CDR2 LQKENI. Trimming shortened V by 1 base and J by 4 bases, and 26 bases separated the two germline ends. CDR3 loop: CASSPRGETGISQAYNEQFF. DNA of the CDR3: TGTGCCAGCTCACCACGCGGGGAGACAGGGATCTCCCAAGCTTACAATGAGCAGTTCTTC.

This clonotype has only a few counts. The chain is built from TRBV27 and TRBJ1-5, with TRBD1 identical over 8 bases. The germline CDR1 and CDR2 sequences are MNHEY and SMNVEV (reference sequence). V gave up 6 bases and J gave up 8 bases; unmatched junction bases: 9. CDR3 size: 14 residues. The CDR3, as DNA: TGTGCCAGCAGGAGACAGGGGACGGTGGAGCCCCAGCATTTT. Translating gives CASRRQGTVEPQHF.

The rearrangement links TRBV5-1 to TRBJ1-5; D perhaps matches TRBD1 (6 bases). Trimming shortened V by 7 bases and J by 1 base, and 12 bases separated the two germline ends. Germline lookup yields CDR1 SGHRS and CDR2 YFSETQ. CDR3 length equals 14 residues. The CDR3 loop reads CASPAGASNQPQHF. CDR3 in DNA: TGCGCCAGCCCGGCGGGGGCCAGCAATCAGCCCCAGCATTTT.

V usage is TRBV7-9 and J usage is TRBJ2-2; TRBD2 agrees at 7 bases. Germline-derived CDR1 and CDR2 are SEHNR and FQNEAQ (reference sequence). Trimming cost V 2 bases and J 1 base; bases outside gene matches: 4. The CDR3 totals 16 residues. The CDR3 loop is CASSLIGGKNTGELFF. For the CDR3, the DNA is TGTGCCAGCAGCTTAATCGGGGGGAAGAACACCGGGGAGCTGTTTTTT.

DNA for the CDR3: TGTGCCAGCAGCTTGTGGCGGGAGTTCTACAATGAGCAGTTCTTC. This encodes CASSLWREFYNEQFF. The chain combines TRBV11-2 with TRBJ2-1, with TRBD2 matching 7 bases. This CDR3 is built from 15 residues. The trim removed 3 bases at V and 3 bases at J, leaving 5 bases unmatched. Germline V gene sequence: CDR1 SGHAT, CDR2 FQNNGV.

The V gene is TRBV7-2, the J gene TRBJ1-1, with D uncertain. V was trimmed by 1 base and J by 7 bases, leaving 7 bases between them. This CDR3 has 12 residues. The germline V gene has CDR1 SGHTA and CDR2 FQGNSA. The chain's CDR3 is CASSLGPLEAFF. Here the CDR3 DNA reads TGTGCCAGCAGCTTAGGCCCCCTTGAAGCTTTCTTT. Combining the CDR3 with reference TRBV7-2 and TRBJ1-1 gives the whole variable domain GAGVSQSPSNKVTEKGKDVELRCDPISGHTALYWYRQSLGQGLEFLIYFQGNSAPDKSGLPSDRFSAERTGGSVSTLTIQRTQQEDSAVYLCASSLGPLEAFFGQGTRLTVV.

CDR3 sequence (DNA): TGCAGCGGGGGTAGGGGGAATGAGCAGTTCTTC. This codes for CSGGRGNEQFF. The V and J genes are TRBV29-1 and TRBJ2-1; possibly TRBD1 for D (6 bases). CDR1 and CDR2 from the germline V gene are SQVTM and ANQGSEA. The CDR3 consists of 11 residues. Trimming pared 7 bases from V and 7 bases from J, leaving 11 bases between.

This clonotype was observed a few times. The chain employs TRBV20-1 and TRBJ1-2; 9 nucleotides match TRBD1. Germline V lookup: CDR1 DFQATT, CDR2 SNEGSKA (reference sequence). The CDR3 is 13 residues long. CDR3 residues: CRVGQGMNYGYTF. DNA of the CDR3: TGCAGGGTAGGACAGGGGATGAACTATGGCTACACCTTC.

The gene calls are TRBV18 and TRBJ2-1, with 13 nucleotides matching TRBD2. The CDR3 consists of 15 residues. The germline CDR1 and CDR2 sequences are KGHSH and LQKENI. Losses at the gene ends were 2 bases for V and 10 bases for J; bases not matched to a gene: 5. CDR3 amino acids: CASSPGTSGKGEQFF. For the CDR3, the DNA is TGTGCCAGCTCACCAGGGACTAGCGGGAAAGGCGAGCAGTTCTTC.